A single T cell receptor (beta chain) is shown here with its context. Its antigen is currently unknown. The CDR3 has 19 residues. Germline assignment: CDR1 SGHNT and CDR2 YENEEA. The V end lost 1 base, the J end lost 0 bases, and 19 bases lay between the germline ends. Produced via immunoSEQ multiplex PCR; TCRdb's table is partial and in-frame only. The profile shows more than 140,000 clones, around nine tenths of them singletons. The data were obtained in a study of T cell responses to AZD1222 COVID-19 vaccine. As for the study in general: Some second doses came at about 4 weeks and others at about 12 weeks; these were pooled.

Overall study findings and caveats: No repertoire was sampled before or during the peak T cell response, only after it. It should be noted that donors were predominantly white British and more often female, and clonal diversity was possibly underestimated.

V is TRBV11-3 and J is TRBJ1-5; D is possibly TRBD1 (6 bases). Sequences were derived from peripheral blood, sampled on day 0 of AZD1222 vaccination. This TCR was sampled from an adult in good health. As DNA, the CDR3 is TGTGCCAGCAGCTTAGTTGCGGGACAAGGGAACCATAGCAATCAGCCCCAGCATTTT. It yields the protein CASSLVAGQGNHSNQPQHF.